The text below deals with one T cell receptor beta chain. Its antigen is currently unknown. This entry is derived from a study of cytomegalovirus exposure and HLA in healthy donors. Amplification used 60 Vbeta primers and 13 Jbeta primers. Clones were read by immunoSEQ multiplex PCR, and TCRdb kept only the in-frame ones, dropping some. Its clone listing holds roughly 120,000 clones. CDR3 length equals 13 residues. V was clipped by 7 bases and J by 8 bases, with 15 bases between them. Germline V gene sequence: CDR1 MNHNS, CDR2 SASEGT. Study-level points and caveats: Available immune exposure information was restricted to CMV serostatus only. HLA restriction was apparent for most CMV-associated TCR beta chains in a later analysis. It emerged from a later analysis that several of the most significant clusters appeared to be linked to common viral pathogens.

The chain couples TRBV6-1 to TRBJ2-4; no clear D gene. The sequence was obtained from a middle-aged man in good health and CMV-seropositive. Sequenced: PBMCs. DNA for the CDR3: TGTGCCAGCAACCTAATCGGGTCTGACATTCAGTACTTC. Amino acid sequence: CASNLIGSDIQYF.